This T cell receptor (beta chain) was identified during a study of early T cells in non-severe SARS-CoV-2 infection. The wider study: The input, bulk RNA from unsorted whole blood, was sequenced, and chains were unpaired. Study-level points and caveats: Private and CD4 specificities were missed by VDJdb matching, skewed to anti-spike CD8.

Unique molecular identifiers (one per individual cDNA molecule) were attached. TCRdb processed the 5' RACE reads anew with MiXCR; each CDR3 protein has one entry. Of fewer than 75,000 distinct CDR3 sequences in the sample, around 20% were seen once. Trimming cost V 6 bases and J 16 bases; bases outside gene matches: 12. The CDR3 consists of 12 residues. Germline V gene lookup returns CDR1 MDHEN and CDR2 SYDVKM. This clonotype was observed a few times. Antigen unknown. The TCR was taken from an adult who was a healthcare worker with PCR-confirmed SARS-CoV-2 infection or an uninfected control (not recorded which). Material: whole blood, obtained at baseline. The chain carries TRBV28 and TRBJ1-5; 7 bases are a match to TRBD1. The CDR3 nucleotides read TGTGCCAGCAGATTACCGGGACAGCCCGAACATTTT. Translated: CASRLPGQPEHF.